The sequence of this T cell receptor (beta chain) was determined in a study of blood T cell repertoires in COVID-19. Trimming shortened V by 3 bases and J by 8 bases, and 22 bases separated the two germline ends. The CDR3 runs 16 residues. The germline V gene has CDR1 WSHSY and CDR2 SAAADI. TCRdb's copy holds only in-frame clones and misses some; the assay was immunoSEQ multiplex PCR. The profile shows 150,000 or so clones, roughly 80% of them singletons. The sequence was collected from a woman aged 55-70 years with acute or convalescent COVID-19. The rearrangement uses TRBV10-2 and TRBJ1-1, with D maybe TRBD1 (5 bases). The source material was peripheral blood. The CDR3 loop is CASSDKAGRGGTEAFF. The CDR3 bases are TGCGCCAGCAGTGATAAGGCAGGCCGTGGAGGGACCGAAGCTTTCTTT.